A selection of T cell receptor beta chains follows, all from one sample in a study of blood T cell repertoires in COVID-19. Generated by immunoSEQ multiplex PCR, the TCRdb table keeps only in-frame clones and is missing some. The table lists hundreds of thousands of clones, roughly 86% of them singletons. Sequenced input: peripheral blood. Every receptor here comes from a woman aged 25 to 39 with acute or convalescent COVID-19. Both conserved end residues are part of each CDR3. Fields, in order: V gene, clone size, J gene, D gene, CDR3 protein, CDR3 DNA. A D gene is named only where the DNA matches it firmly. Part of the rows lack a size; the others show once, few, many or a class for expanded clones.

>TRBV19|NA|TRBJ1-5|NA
CASSGGLVGNQPQHF
TGTGCCAGTAGTGGGGGCTTAGTAGGCAATCAGCCCCAGCATTTT
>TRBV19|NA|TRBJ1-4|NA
CASSIGTGKNEKLFF
TGTGCCAGTAGTATCGGCACAGGGAAGAATGAAAAACTGTTTTTT
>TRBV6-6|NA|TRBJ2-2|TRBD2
CASSYLAGGTGELFF
TGTGCCAGCAGTTATCTAGCGGGAGGCACCGGGGAGCTGTTTTTT
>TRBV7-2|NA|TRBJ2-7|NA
CASSLVRSHEQYF
TGTGCCAGCAGCTTAGTGAGGTCCCACGAGCAGTACTTC
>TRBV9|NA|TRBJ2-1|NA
CASSVGTGTSYNEQFF
TGTGCCAGCAGCGTAGGAACCGGGACTTCCTACAATGAGCAGTTCTTC
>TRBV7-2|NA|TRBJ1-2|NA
CASSLVRQKLYGYTF
TGTGCCAGCAGCTTAGTCAGACAGAAACTCTATGGCTACACCTTC
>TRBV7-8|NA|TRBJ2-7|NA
CASEQANRYEQYF
TGTGCCAGCGAACAGGCGAATCGCTACGAGCAGTACTTC
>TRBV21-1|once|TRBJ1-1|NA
CASSRRTAVTEAFF
TGTGCCAGCAGCCGCCGGACAGCCGTCACTGAAGCTTTCTTT
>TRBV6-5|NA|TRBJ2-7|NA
CASSYSGDSSYEQYF
TGTGCCAGCAGTTACTCTGGAGACTCTTCCTACGAGCAGTACTTC
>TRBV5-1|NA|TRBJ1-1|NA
CASSLVAGAGNTEAFF
TGCGCCAGCAGCTTGGTGGCAGGGGCTGGGAACACTGAAGCTTTCTTT
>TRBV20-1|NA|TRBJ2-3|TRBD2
CSASGTSGSSGTDTQYF
TGCAGTGCTAGTGGGACTAGCGGGAGTAGCGGCACAGATACGCAGTATTTT
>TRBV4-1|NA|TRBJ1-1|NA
CASSQLGAGGTEAFF
TGCGCCAGCAGCCAACTGGGCGCGGGGGGAACTGAAGCTTTCTTT
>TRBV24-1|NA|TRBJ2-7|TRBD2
CATSDFRGGYEQYF
TGTGCCACCAGTGATTTTCGGGGAGGGTACGAGCAGTACTTC
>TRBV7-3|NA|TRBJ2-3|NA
CASSTGTLPDTQYF
TGTGCCAGCAGCACGGGGACTTTACCAGATACGCAGTATTTT
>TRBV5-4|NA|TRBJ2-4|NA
CASSLGAGSRNIQYF
TGTGCCAGCAGCTTGGGGGCAGGTTCGAGAAACATTCAGTACTTC
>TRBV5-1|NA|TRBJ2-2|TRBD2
CASSSGLAPTGELFF
TGCGCCAGCAGCTCGGGACTAGCGCCCACCGGGGAGCTGTTTTTT